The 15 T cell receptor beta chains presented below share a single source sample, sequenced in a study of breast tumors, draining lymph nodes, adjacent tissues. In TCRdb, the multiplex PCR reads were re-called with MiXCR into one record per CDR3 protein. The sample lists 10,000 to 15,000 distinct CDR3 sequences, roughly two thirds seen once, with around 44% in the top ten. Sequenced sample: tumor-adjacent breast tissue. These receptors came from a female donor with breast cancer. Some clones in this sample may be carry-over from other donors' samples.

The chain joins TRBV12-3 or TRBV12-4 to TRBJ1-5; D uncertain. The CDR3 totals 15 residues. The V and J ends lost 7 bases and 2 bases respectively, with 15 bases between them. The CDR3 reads CASTRMAQGNQPQHF. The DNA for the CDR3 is TGTGCCAGCACCAGGATGGCGCAGGGCAATCAGCCCCAGCATTTT.

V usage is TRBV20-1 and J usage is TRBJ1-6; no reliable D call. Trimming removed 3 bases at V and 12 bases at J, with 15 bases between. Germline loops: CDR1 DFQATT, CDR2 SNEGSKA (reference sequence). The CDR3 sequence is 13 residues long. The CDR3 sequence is CSASMAASGPLHF. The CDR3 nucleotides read TGCAGTGCTAGTATGGCAGCTTCGGGACCCCTCCACTTT.

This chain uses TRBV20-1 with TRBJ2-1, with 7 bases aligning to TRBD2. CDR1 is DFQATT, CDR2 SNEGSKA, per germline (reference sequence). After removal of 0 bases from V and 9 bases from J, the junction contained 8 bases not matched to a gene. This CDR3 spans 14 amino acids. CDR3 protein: CSARDLRGVGEQFF. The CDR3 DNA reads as TGCAGTGCTAGAGACCTTCGGGGGGTGGGTGAGCAGTTCTTC.

The CDR3 is CSARPRANNSPLHF. DNA for the CDR3: TGCAGTGCTAGACCCAGGGCGAATAATTCACCCCTCCACTTT. The genes are TRBV20-1 and TRBJ1-6, with D perhaps matching TRBD1 (5 bases). The CDR3 contains 14 residues. Trimming took off 2 bases at V and 5 bases at J, with 10 bases between the two ends. CDR1 and CDR2 from the germline V gene are DFQATT and SNEGSKA (reference sequence).

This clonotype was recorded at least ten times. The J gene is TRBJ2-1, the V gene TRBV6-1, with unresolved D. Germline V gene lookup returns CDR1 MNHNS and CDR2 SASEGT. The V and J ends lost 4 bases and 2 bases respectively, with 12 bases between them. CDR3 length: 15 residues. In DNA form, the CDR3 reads TGTGCCAGCAGTGGAACGTCAGAGACCTACAATGAGCAGTTCTTC. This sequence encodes CASSGTSETYNEQFF.

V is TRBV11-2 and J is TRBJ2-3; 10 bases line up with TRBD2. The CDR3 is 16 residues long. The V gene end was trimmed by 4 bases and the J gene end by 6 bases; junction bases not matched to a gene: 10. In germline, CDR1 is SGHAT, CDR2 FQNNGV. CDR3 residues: CASSSTASGSDDTQYF. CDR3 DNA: TGTGCCAGCAGCTCCACGGCTAGCGGGAGTGATGATACGCAGTATTTT.

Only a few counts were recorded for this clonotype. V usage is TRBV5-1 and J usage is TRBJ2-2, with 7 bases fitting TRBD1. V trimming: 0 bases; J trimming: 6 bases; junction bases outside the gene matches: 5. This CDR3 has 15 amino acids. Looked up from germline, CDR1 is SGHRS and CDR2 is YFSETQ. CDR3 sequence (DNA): TGCGCCAGCAGCTTGGAGGGACAGCTTTCCGGGGAGCTGTTTTTT. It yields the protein CASSLEGQLSGELFF. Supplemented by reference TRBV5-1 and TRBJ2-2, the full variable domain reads KAGVTQTPRYLIKTRGQQVTLSCSPISGHRSVSWYQQTPGQGLQFLFEYFSETQRNKGNFPGRFSGRQFSNSRSEMNVSTLELGDSALYLCASSLEGQLSGELFFGEGSRLTVL.

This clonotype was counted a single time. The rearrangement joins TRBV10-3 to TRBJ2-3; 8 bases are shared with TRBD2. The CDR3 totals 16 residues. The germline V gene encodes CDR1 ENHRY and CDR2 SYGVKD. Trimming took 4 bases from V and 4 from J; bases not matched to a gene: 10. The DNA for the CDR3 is TGTGCCATCAGTGCCATCCCAGCGGGAGTTGCAGATACGCAGTATTTT. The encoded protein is CAISAIPAGVADTQYF.

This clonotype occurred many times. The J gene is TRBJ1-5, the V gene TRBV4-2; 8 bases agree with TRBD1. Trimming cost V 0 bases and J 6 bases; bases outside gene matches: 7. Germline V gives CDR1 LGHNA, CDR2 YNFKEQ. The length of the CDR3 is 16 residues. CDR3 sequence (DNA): TGTGCCAGCAGCCAAGACGTGCAGGGGGCCTTTCAGCCCCAGCATTTT. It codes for CASSQDVQGAFQPQHF.

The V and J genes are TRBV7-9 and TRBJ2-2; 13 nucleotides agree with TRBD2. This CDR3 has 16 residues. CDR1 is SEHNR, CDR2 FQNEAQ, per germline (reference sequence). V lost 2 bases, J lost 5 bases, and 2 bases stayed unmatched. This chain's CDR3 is CASSLWTSGSTGELFF. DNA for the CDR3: TGTGCCAGCAGCTTATGGACTAGCGGGAGTACCGGGGAGCTGTTTTTT.

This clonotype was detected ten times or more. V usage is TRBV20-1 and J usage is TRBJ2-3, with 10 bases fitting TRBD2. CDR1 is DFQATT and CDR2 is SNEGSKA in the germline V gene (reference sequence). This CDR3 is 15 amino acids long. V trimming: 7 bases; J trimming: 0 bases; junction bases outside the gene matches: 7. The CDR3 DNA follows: TGCAGTGTGAGGGGTAGCGGGAGGAGCACAGATACGCAGTATTTT. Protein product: CSVRGSGRSTDTQYF.

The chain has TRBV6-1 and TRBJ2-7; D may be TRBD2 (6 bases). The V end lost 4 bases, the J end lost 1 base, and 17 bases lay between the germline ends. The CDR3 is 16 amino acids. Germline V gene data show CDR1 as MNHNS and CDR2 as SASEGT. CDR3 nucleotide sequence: TGTGCCAGCAGTGGGAGGGCCAGGCTGGTTTCCTACGAGCAGTACTTC. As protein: CASSGRARLVSYEQYF.

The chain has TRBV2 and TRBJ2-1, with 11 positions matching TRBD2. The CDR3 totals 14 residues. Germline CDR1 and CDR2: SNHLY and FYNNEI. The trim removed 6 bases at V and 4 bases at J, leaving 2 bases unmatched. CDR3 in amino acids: CASSPSGRYNEQFF. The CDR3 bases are TGTGCCAGCAGCCCTAGCGGGAGGTACAATGAGCAGTTCTTC.

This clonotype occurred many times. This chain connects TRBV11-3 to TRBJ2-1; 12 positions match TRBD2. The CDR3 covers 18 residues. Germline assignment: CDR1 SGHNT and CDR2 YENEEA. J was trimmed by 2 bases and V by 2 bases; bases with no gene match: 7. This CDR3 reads CASSLPGLAGTAYNEQFF. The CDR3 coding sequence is TGTGCCAGCAGCTTACCGGGACTAGCGGGCACTGCCTACAATGAGCAGTTCTTC. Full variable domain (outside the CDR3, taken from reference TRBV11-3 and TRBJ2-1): EAGVVQSPRYKIIEKKQPVAFWCNPISGHNTLYWYLQNLGQGPELLIRYENEEAVDDSQLPKDRFSAERLKGVDSTLKIQPAELGDSAVYLCASSLPGLAGTAYNEQFFGPGTRLTVL.

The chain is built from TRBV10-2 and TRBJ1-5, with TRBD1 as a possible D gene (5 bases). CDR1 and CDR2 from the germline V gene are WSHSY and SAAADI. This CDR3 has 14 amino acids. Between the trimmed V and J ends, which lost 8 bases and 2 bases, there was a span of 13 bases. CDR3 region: CASSAGARNQPQHF. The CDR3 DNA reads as TGCGCCAGCTCCGCCGGGGCGCGCAATCAGCCCCAGCATTTT.